This T cell receptor (beta chain) was identified in a study of blood T cells in healthy people across ages. Primers used in a second PCR of roughly 7 to 12 cycles were a sample-barcoded 5' primer and a J-beta primer mix. Paired-end reads containing CDR3 totaled no fewer than 2.5 million for each sample. TCRdb re-called the 5' RACE reads through MiXCR, storing one row per CDR3 protein. The sample has around 1,800,000 distinct CDR3 sequences, roughly 43% seen once. With respect to this clonotype: Its antigen is currently unknown.

General study results and limits: Observed TCR beta diversity per million T cells went down as age went up. This fall followed a roughly linear course with age.

The V and J ends lost 1 base and 4 bases, in that order; junction bases with no gene match: 21. Germline CDR1 MDHEN, CDR2 SYDVKM. The CDR3 has 20 residues. The chain is built from TRBV28 and TRBJ2-5; TRBD1 matches at 7 bases. Sequencing was done on a sample of blood. The clonotype was recovered from a human donor in good health. The DNA for the CDR3 is TGTGCCAGCAGTTTATCGTGGAACCCACAGGATATTGCAGGGGGAGAGACCCAGTACTTC. This sequence encodes CASSLSWNPQDIAGGETQYF.